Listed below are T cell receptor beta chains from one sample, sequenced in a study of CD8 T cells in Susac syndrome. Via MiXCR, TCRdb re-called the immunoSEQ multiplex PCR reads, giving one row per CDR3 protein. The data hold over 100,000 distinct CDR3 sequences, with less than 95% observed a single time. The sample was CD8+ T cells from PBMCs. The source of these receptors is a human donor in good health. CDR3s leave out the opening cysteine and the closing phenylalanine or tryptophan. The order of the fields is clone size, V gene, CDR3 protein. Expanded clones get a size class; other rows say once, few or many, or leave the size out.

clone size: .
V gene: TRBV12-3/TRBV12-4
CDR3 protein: ASSLRDTSYEQY

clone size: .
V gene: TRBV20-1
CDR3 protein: SASPRTSGTDTQY

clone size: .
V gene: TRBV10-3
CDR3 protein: AITPGHISYEQY

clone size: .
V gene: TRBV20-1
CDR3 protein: SARDPRTSGRTGEQF

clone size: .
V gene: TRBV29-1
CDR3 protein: SVGGLRIYEQF

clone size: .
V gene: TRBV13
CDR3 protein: ASSLATGYTDTQY

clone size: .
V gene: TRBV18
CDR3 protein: ASSPSEGRDSYT

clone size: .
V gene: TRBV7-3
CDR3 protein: ASSLGPDRVLQGTEAF

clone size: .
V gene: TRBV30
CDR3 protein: AWSSGRVYNEQF

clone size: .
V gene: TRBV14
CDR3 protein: ASSQDGSANTGELF

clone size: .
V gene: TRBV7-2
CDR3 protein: ASSPAGREQY

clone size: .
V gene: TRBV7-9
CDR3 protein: ASTPTARRHEAF

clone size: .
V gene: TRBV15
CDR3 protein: ATSRDGRAETYNEQF

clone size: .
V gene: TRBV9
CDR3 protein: ASSVVGQGSYNEQF

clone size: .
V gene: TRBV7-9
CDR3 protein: ASSLAQRETAF

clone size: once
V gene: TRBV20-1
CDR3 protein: SASRDRGAAEY

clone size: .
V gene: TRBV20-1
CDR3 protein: SAAPSASSTDTQY

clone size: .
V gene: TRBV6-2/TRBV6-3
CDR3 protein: ASSLPGQNTEAF

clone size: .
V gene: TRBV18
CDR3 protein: ASSHRAANGETANTGELF

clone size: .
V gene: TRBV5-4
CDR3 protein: ASSPRQGLPYEQF

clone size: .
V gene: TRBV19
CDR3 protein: ASSISQGVMETQY

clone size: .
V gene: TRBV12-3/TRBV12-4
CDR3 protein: ASSHRLVGED

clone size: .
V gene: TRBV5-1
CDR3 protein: ASSLGGTPDNEQF